This TCR beta chain stems from a study of T cells after yellow fever vaccination. Points from the study as a whole: Most primary-vaccination clones recurred post-booster (around 97% CD4, 88% CD8). FACS-sorted repertoires might harbor abundant contaminating clonotypes from the bulk population. Weaker overall, the secondary response nonetheless peaked faster (day 5 versus 15).

Germline V gene data show CDR1 as DFQATT and CDR2 as SNEGSKA (reference sequence). The CDR3 covers 14 residues. J lost 8 bases, V lost 3 bases, and 10 bases had no gene match. TCRdb used MiXCR to reprocess the 5' RACE reads, holding one entry per CDR3 protein. The data contain about 350,000 distinct CDR3 sequences, roughly 4.3% of them singletons. As concerns this clonotype: Its antigen is still unknown.

Here the sequenced sample was PBMCs, taken 5 days after the yellow fever booster vaccination. This TCR derives from a man aged 18 to 35 who received the YFV17D yellow fever vaccine. The chain links TRBV20-1 to TRBJ2-3; 8 bases line up with TRBD2. Here the CDR3 DNA reads TGCAGTGCTAGCGATCGGGAGCGGGGGCCTACGCAGTATTTT. It encodes CSASDRERGPTQYF.